The rows below give T cell receptor beta chains drawn from one sample of a study of blood T cells in healthy people across ages. MiXCR was run by TCRdb on the 5' RACE reads, yielding one entry per CDR3 protein. The sample yields a few hundred thousand distinct CDR3 sequences, 27% seen once. What was sequenced was blood. These receptors originate from a woman aged 70-85 years in good health. Each CDR3 is given without its conserved first and last residue. Fields, in order: V gene, CDR3 protein.

>TRBV25-1
ASSTRSGELF
>TRBV12-3/TRBV12-4
ASGTWEDRQETQY
>TRBV12-3/TRBV12-4
ASSAIYPGDRGLYEQY
>TRBV12-5
ASGIRNTEAF
>TRBV7-2
ASSRDISGGTDTQY
>TRBV29-1
SVEGGTSGANVLT
>TRBV12-3/TRBV12-4
ASSWGQGDYNEQF
>TRBV20-1
SAGHGMYQETQY
>TRBV18
ASSLTDSGEETQY
>TRBV29-1
SVEPTQGNEQY
>TRBV7-3
ASNLRQGGTGELF
>TRBV11-2
ASSFTAGGNTEAF
>TRBV7-9
ASSPGTAGGETQY
>TRBV28
ASNLPNPVLQAGYA
>TRBV9
ASSFRPGLAGGQGKNIQY
>TRBV11-2
ASSNRPGYQRQETQY
>TRBV27
ASSLQSGGWETQY
>TRBV20-1
SAKGWLSTDTQY
>TRBV20-1
SARDSVSGTDTQY
>TRBV5-1
ASSLGTGVSYEQY
>TRBV5-5
ASSLGFGDNEQF
>TRBV20-1
SASYGSLGGYT
>TRBV20-1
SASNRGLSGQY
>TRBV29-1
SVRDRSFSYEQY
>TRBV3-1
ASSQRLWDRADEQY